This T cell receptor beta chain was sequenced during a study of blood T cell repertoires in COVID-19 (dated by TCRdb to the early 2020s). For the study in its entirety: Samples covering the acute and convalescent phases of COVID-19 were provided by collaborators in the United States, Italy and Spain. The prospective study material was composed of cDNA or gDNA derived from T cells, B-cell-depleted T cells, or PBMCs. Subjects who had been exposed to COVID-19, were actively infected with it, or had recovered from it provided the deeply sampled blood TCRbeta repertoires that made up the dataset. The repertoires were released in a freely available public database meant as a resource for research on the immune response to SARS-CoV-2. Samples were obtained from the ongoing ImmuneRACE study (first 160 participants) and from roughly 1,300 subjects provided by 6 global collaborators. Nearly every sample came with metadata listing a de-identified subject ID, COVID-19 status, age in years and sex. Where available, HLA class I and class II types were taken from metadata supplied by the sample provider and were not determined by assay-based typing.

TCRbeta CDR3 regions were amplified from genomic DNA by means of the immunoSEQ Assay, a bias-controlled multiplex PCR. For the original study's pipeline: The number of nucleated cells in each sample was estimated from the amplification of reference gene primers within the assay. To quantify the absolute abundance of each unique TCRbeta CDR3 rearrangement, sequence reads were collapsed and filtered. For each sample, productive Simpson clonality was calculated as the square root of Simpson's diversity index over productive rearrangements. TCRdb's version of the immuneACCESS table is confined to in-frame rearrangements and falls short of the full clone set. An unresolved V gene accounts for under half of the shortfall where checked; the remainder is of unknown origin. The DNA gave D and trimming, while V, J and clone size come from that table. In this sample the table shows about 260,000 clones, 70% to 90% of which occur a single time. The ten largest account for approximately 2% of the sample.

The paper as a whole reports these results and caveats: How much clinical and demographic metadata was included differed by source and by participant, and the metadata was provided uncurated.

Collaborating institutions collected whole blood in K2EDTA tubes following their own protocols. For TCRbeta analysis, collaborators shipped samples in one of three forms: frozen whole blood, isolated PBMCs, or DNA extracted from either of those sample types. On this clone: Its antigen is unknown. The input lacks base qualities; no much larger clone sits a single base away.

V is pruned by 0 bases and J by 9 bases, leaving 2 bases of the junction without a gene match. The germline V gene (reference sequence) specifies WNHNN as CDR1 and SYGVQD as CDR2. Reading from cysteine to phenylalanine, the CDR3 counts 14 amino acids. CDR3 DNA is the only sequence kept; it has 42 bases, read in frame from the first base. The clonotype originates from a young man with active or convalescent COVID-19. In this chain, TRBV10-1 is recombined with TRBJ1-6, with 7 bases in between that match TRBD1. The sequencing sample was made of peripheral blood. The DNA sequence is given as TGCGCCAGCAGTGAGTCTGGGGACAGTTCACCCCTCCACTTT. This sequence encodes CASSESGDSSPLHF.